This T cell receptor (beta chain) was identified in a study of blood T cell repertoires in COVID-19. Across the whole study: Donors in the United States, Italy and Spain gave samples during acute or convalescent COVID-19. T cells, B-cell-depleted T cells, or PBMCs provided the cDNA or gDNA that served as material.

The germline V gene has CDR1 SEHNR and CDR2 FQNEAQ (reference sequence). The CDR3 extends over 15 amino acids. With 3 bases removed from V and 3 bases from J, the gap between germline ends came to 14 bases. In the study's own analysis: Amplification from reference gene primers served as the basis for estimated nucleated cell counts. TCRdb's copy holds only in-frame clones and misses some; the assay was immunoSEQ multiplex PCR. V and J calls and clone size follow that table, whereas D and trimming were derived from the DNA. This table holds around 75,000 clones, over 80% found once. The Seattle patients joined while their infection was active and were tracked longitudinally afterward. This clone was seen a handful of times.

This TCR came from a man aged 50 to 60 with COVID-19, enrolled during active disease. This chain links TRBV7-9 with TRBJ1-2; tentative D call: TRBD1 (6 bases). Sequenced input: peripheral blood. The CDR3 DNA is TGTGCCAGCAGCTTTGAGGCAGGGGTGGACTATGGCTACACCTTC. This encodes CASSFEAGVDYGYTF.